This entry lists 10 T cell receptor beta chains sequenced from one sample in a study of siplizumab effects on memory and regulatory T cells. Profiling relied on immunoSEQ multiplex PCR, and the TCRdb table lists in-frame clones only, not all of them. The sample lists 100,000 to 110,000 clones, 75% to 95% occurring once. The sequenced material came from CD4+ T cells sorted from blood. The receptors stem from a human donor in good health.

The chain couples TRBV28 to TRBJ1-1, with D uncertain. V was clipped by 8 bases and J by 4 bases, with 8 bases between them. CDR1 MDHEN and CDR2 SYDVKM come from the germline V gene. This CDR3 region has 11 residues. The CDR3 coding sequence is TGTGCCAGCTTCTGGGGCACTGAAGCTTTCTTT. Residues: CASFWGTEAFF.

Here the CDR3 DNA reads TGTGCCAGCAGCAAAGCTGGGCAGGGGGCCGTAGGGGAGCTGTTTTTT. This translates into CASSKAGQGAVGELFF. V and J are TRBV7-2 and TRBJ2-2, with 8 positions matching TRBD1. Unmatched junction bases numbered 13, after V lost 5 bases and J lost 8 bases. The germline CDR1 and CDR2 sequences are SGHTA and FQGNSA. This CDR3 is built from 16 residues.

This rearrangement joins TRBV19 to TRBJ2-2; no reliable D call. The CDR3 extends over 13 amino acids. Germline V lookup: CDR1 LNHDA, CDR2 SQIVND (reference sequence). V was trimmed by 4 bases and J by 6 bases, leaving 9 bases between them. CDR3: CASSTQNPGELFF. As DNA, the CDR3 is TGTGCCAGTAGTACCCAAAATCCCGGGGAGCTGTTTTTT.

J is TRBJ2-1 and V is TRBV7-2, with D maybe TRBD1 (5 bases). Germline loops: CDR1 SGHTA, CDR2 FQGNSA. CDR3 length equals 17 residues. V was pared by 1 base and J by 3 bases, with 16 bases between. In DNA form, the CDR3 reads TGTGCCAGCAGCTTAGGTTTTGGGGCCAGGGTCTACAATGAGCAGTTCTTC. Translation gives CASSLGFGARVYNEQFF.

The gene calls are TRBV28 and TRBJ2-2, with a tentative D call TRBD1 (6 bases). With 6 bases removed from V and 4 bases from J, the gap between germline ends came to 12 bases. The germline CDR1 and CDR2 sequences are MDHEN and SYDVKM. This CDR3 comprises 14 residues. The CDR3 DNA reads TGTGCCAGCAGCCGGGACATCCTCACCGGGGAGCTGTTTTTT. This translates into CASSRDILTGELFF.

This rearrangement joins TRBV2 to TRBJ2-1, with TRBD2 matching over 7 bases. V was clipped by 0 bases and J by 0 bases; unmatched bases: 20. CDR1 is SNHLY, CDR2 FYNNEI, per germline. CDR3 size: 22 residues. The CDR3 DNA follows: TGTGCCAGCAGTGAAGCTATTTTTTCTGGCGGGGGTGTTACGAGCTCCTACAATGAGCAGTTCTTC. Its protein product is CASSEAIFSGGGVTSSYNEQFF.

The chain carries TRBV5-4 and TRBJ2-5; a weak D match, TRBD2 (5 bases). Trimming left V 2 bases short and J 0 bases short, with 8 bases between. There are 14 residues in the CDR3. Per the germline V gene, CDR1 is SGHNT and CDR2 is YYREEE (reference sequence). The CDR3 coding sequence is TGTGCCAGCAGCTTAGGAGGCAACCAAGAGACCCAGTACTTC. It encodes CASSLGGNQETQYF.

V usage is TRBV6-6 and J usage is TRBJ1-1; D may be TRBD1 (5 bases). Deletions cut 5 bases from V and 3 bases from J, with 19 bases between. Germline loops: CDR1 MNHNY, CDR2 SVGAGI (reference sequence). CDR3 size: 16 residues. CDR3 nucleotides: TGTGCCAGCAGTCAACCCCCCGGGCTGGGGGACACTGAAGCTTTCTTT. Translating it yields CASSQPPGLGDTEAFF.

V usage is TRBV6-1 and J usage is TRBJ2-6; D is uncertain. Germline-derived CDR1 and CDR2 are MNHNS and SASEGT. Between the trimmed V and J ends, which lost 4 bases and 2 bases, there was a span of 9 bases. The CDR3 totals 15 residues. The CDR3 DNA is TGTGCCAGCAGTGTGTCGGTCGCTGGGGCCAACGTCCTGACTTTC. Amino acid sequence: CASSVSVAGANVLTF.

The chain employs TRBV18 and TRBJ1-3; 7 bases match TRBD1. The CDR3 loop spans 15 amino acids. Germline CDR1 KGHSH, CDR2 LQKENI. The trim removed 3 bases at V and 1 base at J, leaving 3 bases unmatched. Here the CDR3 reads CASSPMTGSGNTIYF. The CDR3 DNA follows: TGTGCCAGCTCACCCATGACAGGGTCTGGAAACACCATATATTTT.